The text below deals with one TCR beta chain. Antigen specificity is unknown. Germline CDR1 reads SGHVS; CDR2 reads FQNEAQ. The V end lost 1 base, the J end lost 4 bases, and 10 bases lay between the germline ends. There are 14 residues in the CDR3. The data originate from a study of shared clonotypes between healthy human individuals. Study results and limitations: Naive CD4 clonotypes were shared across several donors at 5% to 6%. Among donors, the sharing of clonotypes was expected to be influenced by sequencing depth.

Assay used: immunoSEQ multiplex PCR; TCRdb lists only in-frame clones, some missing. The data show 2 million to 2.5 million clones, with 85% to 95% seen just once and around 0.4% held by the top ten. The clonotype originates from a man younger than 30 in good health. Some clones in this sample may be carry-over from other donors' samples. V and J are TRBV7-8 and TRBJ1-1, with a possible D match to TRBD1 (5 bases). Sequenced sample: naive CD4+ T cells from PBMCs. Subset denoted: CD45RA+ positively selected. CDR3 amino acids: CASSLVGEGTEAFF. As DNA, the CDR3 is TGTGCCAGCAGCTTAGTAGGGGAAGGCACTGAAGCTTTCTTT. The full variable domain, in which reference TRBV7-8 and TRBJ1-1 provide the parts outside the CDR3, is GAGVSQSPRYKVAKRGQDVALRCDPISGHVSLFWYQQALGQGPEFLTYFQNEAQLDKSGLPSDRFFAERPEGSVSTLKIQRTQQEDSAVYLCASSLVGEGTEAFFGQGTRLTVV.